This T cell receptor (beta chain) was documented in a study of cytomegalovirus exposure and HLA in healthy donors. Germline V gene sequence: CDR1 SGHKS, CDR2 YYEKEE (reference sequence). CDR3 length equals 15 residues. V was clipped by 4 bases and J by 4 bases, with 17 bases between them. PCR amplification relied on 60 Vbeta primers (plus 13 Jbeta primers). Methods used by the authors: Roughly 81 million unique TCR beta chains, roughly 12 million shared, were counted in a later analysis. Sequencing was performed with immunoSEQ multiplex PCR; in TCRdb, only in-frame clones are kept and a portion is missing. V, J and clone size derive from that table, while D and trimming were established from the DNA sequence. The table shows about 150,000 clones, with about 70% occurring only once. This clone was picked up a small number of times.

The chain employs TRBV5-5 and TRBJ1-1, with D tentatively TRBD1 (6 bases). The TCR originated in a male donor in good health and CMV-seronegative. The sequencing sample was made of PBMCs. The CDR3 is CASSLQGTFGTEAFF. The CDR3 nucleotides read TGTGCCAGCAGCCTCCAAGGGACATTTGGCACTGAAGCTTTCTTT.